The 20 T cell receptor beta chains below were found in one sample sequenced in a study of shared clonotypes between healthy human individuals. Here immunoSEQ multiplex PCR was the method, and the copy in TCRdb shows in-frame clones only, minus some. The sample gives about 480,000 clones, 75% to 85% of which show up once; approximately 13% is in the top ten. Source material: PBMCs. These receptors were obtained from a woman aged 40 to 55 in good health. Some clones in this sample may be carry-over from other donors' samples.

The chain is built from TRBV27 and TRBJ2-1; perhaps TRBD2 as D (6 bases). In germline, CDR1 is MNHEY, CDR2 SMNVEV (reference sequence). V lost 0 bases and J 8 bases, leaving 17 bases between the germline ends. The CDR3 is 16 amino acids. The CDR3: CASSLSRAGRGDEQFF. As DNA, the CDR3 is TGTGCCAGCAGTTTATCTCGCGCGGGGCGAGGGGATGAGCAGTTCTTC.

As regards this clone: One end of the junction fails to match germline, which may point to a read error. The chain is built from TRBV28 and TRBJ2-7, with TRBD2 matching over 10 bases. The CDR3 length is 14 residues. Germline CDR1 MDHEN, CDR2 SYDVKM. The CDR3 nucleotides are TGTGCCAGCAGCCCCGGGACTAGCGCTTACGGGCAGTACTTC. Protein sequence: CASSPGTSAYGQYF. Supplemented by reference TRBV28 and TRBJ2-7, the full variable domain reads DVKVTQSSRYLVKRTGEKVFLECVQDMDHENMFWYRQDPGLGLRLIYFSYDVKMKEKGDIPEGYSVSREKKERFSLILESASTNQTSMYLCASSPGTSAYGQYFGPGTRLTVT.

The CDR3 bases are TGTGCCAGCAGTTTAGGGGGGTCTGACACAGATACGCAGTATTTT. Residues: CASSLGGSDTDTQYF. The rearrangement joins TRBV27 to TRBJ2-3, with D maybe TRBD2 (6 bases). There are 15 residues in the CDR3. Germline CDR1 is MNHEY and CDR2 is SMNVEV (reference sequence). The V end lost 2 bases, the J end lost 2 bases, and 11 bases lay between the germline ends.

This clone was recorded once. V and J are TRBV28 and TRBJ1-2, with 7 bases lining up with TRBD1. V trimming: 2 bases; J trimming: 8 bases; junction bases outside the gene matches: 14. The germline CDR1 and CDR2 sequences are MDHEN and SYDVKM. The CDR3 totals 16 residues. This chain's CDR3 is CASSLTRGAGGGGYTF. DNA of the CDR3: TGTGCCAGCAGTTTAACCCGGGGGGCAGGGGGTGGCGGCTACACCTTC.

This chain uses TRBV4-1 with TRBJ2-7, with 7 bases that match TRBD1. The CDR3 is 15 amino acids. V trimming: 4 bases; J trimming: 3 bases; junction bases outside the gene matches: 9. CDR1 and CDR2 (germline): MGHRA, YSYEKL. CDR3 in DNA: TGCGCCAGCAGCCTTACAAAGACAGGGAGCTACGAGCAGTACTTC. This gives the protein CASSLTKTGSYEQYF.

The rearrangement uses TRBV7-2 and TRBJ2-7, with 9 positions matching TRBD2. V shed 6 bases, J shed 1 base, and the junction held 13 bases outside the gene matches. Germline values: CDR1 SGHTA, CDR2 FQGNSA. The CDR3 runs to 17 residues. The DNA of the CDR3 is TGTGCCAGCAGTACTCTAGCGGGATTAATACATTCCTACGAGCAGTACTTC. Protein: CASSTLAGLIHSYEQYF.

This clone occurred many times. The genes are TRBV5-1 and TRBJ2-3, with TRBD2 matching over 7 bases. This CDR3 region has 14 residues. Unmatched junction bases numbered 7, after V lost 6 bases and J lost 3 bases. CDR1 is SGHRS, CDR2 YFSETQ, per germline. CDR3 nucleotides: TGCGCCAGCACCCTGGGAGGGGCAACAGATACGCAGTATTTT. It encodes CASTLGGATDTQYF.

CDR3 sequence (DNA): TGTGCCAGCGCCATAGGGACTAGCGGTTACAATGAGCAGTTCTTC. This codes for CASAIGTSGYNEQFF. The rearrangement uses TRBV6-5 and TRBJ2-1; 11 positions match TRBD2. Germline CDR1 and CDR2: MNHEY and SVGAGI. The length of the CDR3 is 15 residues. The V segment lost 8 bases and the J segment 4 bases; nucleotides outside the gene matches: 7.

Notes on this clone: A read error may produce the germline difference seen at one junction end. The CDR3 protein is CASSQEAGTGGETQYF. The DNA for the CDR3 is TGCGCCAGCAGCCAAGAAGCCGGGACAGGCGGTGAGACCCAGTACTTC. This chain uses TRBV5-4 with TRBJ2-5; 8 positions match TRBD1. Germline V CDR1 and CDR2: SGHNT, YYREEE (reference sequence). The CDR3 consists of 16 residues. Supplemented by reference TRBV5-4 and TRBJ2-5, the full variable domain reads ETGVTQSPTHLIKTRGQQVTLRCSSQSGHNTVSWYQQALGQGPQFIFQYYREEENGRGNFPPRFSGLQFPNYSSELNVNALELDDSALYLCASSQEAGTGGETQYFGPGTRLLVL.

The chain carries TRBV12-5 and TRBJ2-5; a possible D gene is TRBD1 (6 bases). V was pared by 3 bases and J by 5 bases, with 10 bases between. The germline CDR1 and CDR2 sequences are LGHNT and FRNRAP. This CDR3 comprises 13 residues. Here the CDR3 DNA reads TGTGCTAGTGGTTTAGCCGACAGGGAGACCCAGTACTTC. The encoded protein is CASGLADRETQYF.

This clone was seen more than once but under ten times. The chain uses TRBV13 and TRBJ1-1; 8 nucleotides line up with TRBD1. Per the germline V gene, CDR1 is PRHDT and CDR2 is FYEKMQ (reference sequence). The CDR3 length is 13 residues. J lost 1 base, V lost 10 bases, and 5 bases had no gene match. For the CDR3, the DNA is TGTGCCAACTCGGGACAGGAGAACACTGAAGCTTTCTTT. Amino acids: CANSGQENTEAFF.

This chain connects TRBV28 to TRBJ1-1; D may be TRBD1 (6 bases). The CDR3 consists of 13 residues. Germline CDR1 and CDR2: MDHEN and SYDVKM. Trimming shortened V by 6 bases and J by 5 bases, and 13 bases separated the two germline ends. CDR3 bases: TGTGCCAGCAGCCGGATTCAGGGGACTGAAGCTTTCTTT. Translation: CASSRIQGTEAFF.

The table lists this clone with a count of one. The chain recombines TRBV12-5 with TRBJ2-1, with 7 bases that match TRBD1. In germline, CDR1 is LGHNT, CDR2 FRNRAP. Losses at the gene ends were 10 bases for V and 7 bases for J; bases not matched to a gene: 7. This CDR3 has 12 residues. DNA of the CDR3: TGTGCTACCCCACAGGGGTGGAATGAGCAGTTCTTC. Translated, it gives CATPQGWNEQFF.

CDR3 DNA sequence: TGTGCCACCTTACCCAGACAGGGACATTACGAGCAGTACTTC. Translating gives CATLPRQGHYEQYF. The chain carries TRBV6-6 and TRBJ2-7; 7 bases match TRBD1. The CDR3 runs 14 residues. J was trimmed by 4 bases and V by 10 bases; bases with no gene match: 13. Germline V CDR1 and CDR2: MNHNY, SVGAGI (reference sequence).

This chain uses TRBV6-1 with TRBJ1-4; 7 nucleotides match TRBD1. The ends lost 4 bases at V and 5 bases at J; junction bases unmatched: 7. This CDR3 comprises 15 residues. Germline assignment: CDR1 MNHNS and CDR2 SASEGT. CDR3 region: CASSARTGGNEKLFF. For the CDR3, the DNA is TGTGCCAGCAGTGCTAGGACAGGAGGGAATGAAAAACTGTTTTTT.

The chain combines TRBV12-5 with TRBJ2-1; D call uncertain. There are 14 residues in the CDR3. Germline-derived CDR1 and CDR2 are LGHNT and FRNRAP. Trimming left V 4 bases short and J 1 base short, with 8 bases between. In DNA, the CDR3 is TGTGCTAGTGGTTCCTCGGTATCCTACAATGAGCAGTTCTTC. The encoded protein is CASGSSVSYNEQFF.

V is TRBV18 and J is TRBJ1-1, with 9 bases aligning to TRBD1. The CDR3 loop spans 15 amino acids. The germline gives CDR1 KGHSH, CDR2 LQKENI. The ends lost 3 bases at V and 1 base at J; junction bases unmatched: 3. The CDR3 region has the DNA TGTGCCAGCTCACCCCGGACAGGGGAGAACACTGAAGCTTTCTTT. Amino acids: CASSPRTGENTEAFF.

The V call is TRBV13, the J call TRBJ2-7; 7 nucleotides align to TRBD1. The CDR3 loop spans 15 amino acids. J was trimmed by 5 bases and V by 4 bases; bases with no gene match: 11. Germline V gives CDR1 PRHDT, CDR2 FYEKMQ (reference sequence). CDR3 DNA sequence: TGTGCCAGCAGCTCTAGTCAGGGGGTTATGGACGAGCAGTACTTC. Amino acids: CASSSSQGVMDEQYF.

The chain employs TRBV27 and TRBJ1-5; D unresolved. This CDR3 has 16 amino acids. Germline CDR1 reads MNHEY; CDR2 reads SMNVEV (reference sequence). Trimming pared 5 bases from V and 7 bases from J, leaving 21 bases between. The CDR3 DNA follows: TGTGCCAGCAGTCCTCAACATGGGAGGATAACGCAGCCCCAGCATTTT. This codes for CASSPQHGRITQPQHF.

This chain connects TRBV18 to TRBJ1-1; 7 bases line up with TRBD1. In germline, CDR1 is KGHSH, CDR2 LQKENI. The CDR3 runs 14 residues. Trimming at V came to 3 bases and at J to 4 bases, leaving 5 bases not matched to a gene. In DNA form, the CDR3 reads TGTGCCAGCTCACCCTCGGCAGGGGGCACTGAAGCTTTCTTT. Translated: CASSPSAGGTEAFF.